These T cell receptor beta chains were read from a single sample in a study of CD8 T cells in ankylosing spondylitis. Via MiXCR, TCRdb re-called the 5' RACE reads, giving one row per CDR3 protein. The data show approximately 550,000 distinct CDR3 sequences, more than 9.5% seen once. The sequenced sample was blood, either unsorted or a sorted T cell fraction (not recorded which). The receptor set was obtained from a male donor with ankylosing spondylitis. Both conserved end residues are part of each CDR3. D genes are given only for firm matches. Where a row states a size, it is once, few, many or the class of an expanded clone; other rows omit it.

-,TRBJ2-1,TRBV20-1,-,TGCAGTGCCCCCCCGCCCGGGTTGGAGCAGTTCTTC,CSAPPPGLEQFF
TRBD2,TRBJ2-1,TRBV29-1,-,TGCAGCGTCCTCCTCCAGACTAGCGGGAGCAAACAGAGCTCCTACAATGAGCAGTTCTTC,CSVLLQTSGSKQSSYNEQFF
TRBD2,TRBJ2-1,TRBV5-1,many,TGCGCCAGCAGCTTGGCTAGCGGGAACGTTGAGCAGTTCTTC,CASSLASGNVEQFF
TRBD1,TRBJ1-1,TRBV20-1,-,TGCAGTGCTACACAGGGGGCCCTGGGGAACACTGAAGCTTTCTTT,CSATQGALGNTEAFF
-,TRBJ1-1,TRBV18,-,TGTGCCAGCTCACCATTTACCCCCGGGACGAACACTGAAGCTTTCTTT,CASSPFTPGTNTEAFF
-,TRBJ2-1,TRBV5-1,few,TGCGCCAGCAGCTGGGGGCTAGCGTCGGGCACCTACAATGAGCAGTTCTTC,CASSWGLASGTYNEQFF
-,TRBJ2-4,TRBV24-1,-,TGTGCCACCAGTGATTTGGGAGGGGGCGGCATTCAGTACTTC,CATSDLGGGGIQYF
-,TRBJ2-1,TRBV20-1,few,TGCAGTGCTAGAGAACCACCTAGGACTTTCAATGAGCAGTTCTTC,CSAREPPRTFNEQFF
TRBD1,TRBJ1-2,TRBV29-1,few,TGCAGCGTTGAAGGGACAGGGGTCCCCTATGGCTACACCTTC,CSVEGTGVPYGYTF
-,TRBJ1-1,TRBV7-9,-,TGTGCCAGCAGCCCAGGGGCCCGGAACACTGAAGCTTTCTTT,CASSPGARNTEAFF
TRBD1,TRBJ2-7,TRBV6-2/TRBV6-3,few,TGTGCCAGCACCACGGGACAGGGCCCCAACGAGCAGTACTTC,CASTTGQGPNEQYF
TRBD2,TRBJ2-1,TRBV20-1,few,TGCAGTGCCGATCCGGGACTAGGATCCTACAATGAGCAGTTCTTC,CSADPGLGSYNEQFF
-,TRBJ2-3,TRBV5-1,few,TGCGCCAGCAGCTTGGCCTGGCAGGGTAACACAGATACGCAGTATTTT,CASSLAWQGNTDTQYF
-,TRBJ1-5,TRBV5-1,-,TGCGCCAGCAGCTTGGAAGGGGCGAGTCAGCCCCAGCATTTT,CASSLEGASQPQHF
-,TRBJ2-1,TRBV4-1,-,TGCGCCAGCAGCCTTGATCACGGCGGGTACAATGAGCAGTTCTTC,CASSLDHGGYNEQFF
-,TRBJ2-1,TRBV2,-,TGTGCCAGCAGTGAAAGCGTCGGCTACAATGAGCAGTTCTTC,CASSESVGYNEQFF
-,TRBJ2-7,TRBV29-1,-,TGCAGCGCCCGGAGAGATTACGAGCAGTACTTC,CSARRDYEQYF
-,TRBJ1-1,TRBV25-1,many,TGTGCCAGCAGTGACACAGGAAGGGGGACTGAAGCTTTCTTT,CASSDTGRGTEAFF
-,TRBJ2-1,TRBV20-1,few,TGCAGTGCTAGAGCCCCAGCGGATTCCAATGAGCAGTTCTTC,CSARAPADSNEQFF
TRBD2,TRBJ2-2,TRBV5-6,few,TGTGCCAGCAGCTCCGGACTAGCGCAGAACACCGGGGAGCTGTTTTTT,CASSSGLAQNTGELFF
-,TRBJ2-1,TRBV7-8,-,TGTGCCAGCAGCTCGCGCGCGAGACTGAGCTCCTACAATGAGCAGTTCTTC,CASSSRARLSSYNEQFF
TRBD1,TRBJ1-5,TRBV6-1,-,TGTGCCAGCAGCGGGACAGGGATCAATCAGCCCCAGCATTTT,CASSGTGINQPQHF
-,TRBJ1-1,TRBV29-1,many,TGCAGCGCCCGGATAGGGGGGAACACTGAAGCTTTCTTT,CSARIGGNTEAFF
-,TRBJ1-2,TRBV4-1,-,TGCGCCAGCAGCCAGACACTTGTCTATGGCTACACCTTC,CASSQTLVYGYTF
TRBD2,TRBJ2-3,TRBV15,many,TGTGCCACCAGCGGAGGACTAGCGACAAGCACAGATACGCAGTATTTT,CATSGGLATSTDTQYF
-,TRBJ2-3,TRBV5-1,few,TGCGCCAGCAGCTCCTCTGATACGCAGTATTTT,CASSSSDTQYF
-,TRBJ2-7,TRBV12-3/TRBV12-4,few,TGTGCCAGCAGTTTTAATACGGGTCCCCACGAGCAGTACTTC,CASSFNTGPHEQYF
-,TRBJ2-1,TRBV2,few,TGTGCCAGCAGTGAGACTTCCGGGAGTTATGAGCAGTTCTTC,CASSETSGSYEQFF
-,TRBJ2-1,TRBV24-1,few,TGTGCCACCAGTGATTTAGTGGGACCCCACAATGAGCAGTTCTTC,CATSDLVGPHNEQFF